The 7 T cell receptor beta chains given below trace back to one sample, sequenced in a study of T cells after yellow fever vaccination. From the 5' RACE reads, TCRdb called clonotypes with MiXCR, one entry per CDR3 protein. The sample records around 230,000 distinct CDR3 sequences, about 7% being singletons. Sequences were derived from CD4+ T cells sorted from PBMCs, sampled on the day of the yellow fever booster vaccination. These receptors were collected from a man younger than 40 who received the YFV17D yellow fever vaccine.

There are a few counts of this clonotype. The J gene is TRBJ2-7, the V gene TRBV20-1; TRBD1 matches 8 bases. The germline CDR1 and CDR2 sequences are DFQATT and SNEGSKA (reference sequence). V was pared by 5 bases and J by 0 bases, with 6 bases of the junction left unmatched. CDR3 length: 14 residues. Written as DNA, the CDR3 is TGCAGTGCTGTCGACAGGGGCTTCTCCTACGAGCAGTACTTC. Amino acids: CSAVDRGFSYEQYF.

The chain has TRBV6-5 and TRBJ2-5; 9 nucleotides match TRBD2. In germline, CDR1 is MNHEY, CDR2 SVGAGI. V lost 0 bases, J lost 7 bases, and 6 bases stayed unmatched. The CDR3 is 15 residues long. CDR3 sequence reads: CASSYSIAGVGTQYF. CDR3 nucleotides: TGTGCCAGCAGTTACTCTATAGCGGGAGTCGGGACCCAGTACTTC.

The CDR3 bases are TGTGCCAGCTCACCAATGGGACTAGCGGGAACTGAGCAGTTCTTC. Its translation is CASSPMGLAGTEQFF. The rearrangement joins TRBV18 to TRBJ2-1; 13 bases are shared with TRBD2. The junction had 4 bases not matched to a gene; V was cut back by 2 bases and J by 9 bases. The CDR3 extends over 15 amino acids. CDR1 KGHSH and CDR2 LQKENI come from the germline V gene.

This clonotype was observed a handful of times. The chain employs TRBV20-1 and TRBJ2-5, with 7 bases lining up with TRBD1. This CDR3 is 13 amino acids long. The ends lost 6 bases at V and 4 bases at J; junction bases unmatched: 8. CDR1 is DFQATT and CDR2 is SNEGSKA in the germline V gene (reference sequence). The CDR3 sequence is CSAPGQKGETQYF. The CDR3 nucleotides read TGCAGTGCACCGGGACAGAAGGGAGAGACCCAGTACTTC.

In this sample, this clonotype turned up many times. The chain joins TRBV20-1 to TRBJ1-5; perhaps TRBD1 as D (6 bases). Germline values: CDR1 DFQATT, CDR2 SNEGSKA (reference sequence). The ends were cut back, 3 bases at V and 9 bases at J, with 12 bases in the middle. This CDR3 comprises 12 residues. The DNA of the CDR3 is TGCAGTGCTAGTACAGGGTCAGGGCCCCAGCATTTT. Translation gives CSASTGSGPQHF.

Written as DNA, the CDR3 is TGCAGTGCTAGGGGACAGGGGACTGGAAACACCATATATTTT. Amino acid sequence: CSARGQGTGNTIYF. The gene calls are TRBV20-1 and TRBJ1-3; TRBD1 agrees at 10 bases. Unmatched junction bases numbered 1, after V lost 3 bases and J lost 2 bases. The CDR3 loop spans 14 amino acids. Germline V lookup: CDR1 DFQATT, CDR2 SNEGSKA (reference sequence).

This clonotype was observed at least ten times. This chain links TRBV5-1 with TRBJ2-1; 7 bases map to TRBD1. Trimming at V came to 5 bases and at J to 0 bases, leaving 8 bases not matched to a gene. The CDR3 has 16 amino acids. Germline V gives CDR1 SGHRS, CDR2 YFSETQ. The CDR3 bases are TGCGCCAGCAGAGTAGGACGGGACAGCTCCTACAATGAGCAGTTCTTC. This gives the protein CASRVGRDSSYNEQFF.